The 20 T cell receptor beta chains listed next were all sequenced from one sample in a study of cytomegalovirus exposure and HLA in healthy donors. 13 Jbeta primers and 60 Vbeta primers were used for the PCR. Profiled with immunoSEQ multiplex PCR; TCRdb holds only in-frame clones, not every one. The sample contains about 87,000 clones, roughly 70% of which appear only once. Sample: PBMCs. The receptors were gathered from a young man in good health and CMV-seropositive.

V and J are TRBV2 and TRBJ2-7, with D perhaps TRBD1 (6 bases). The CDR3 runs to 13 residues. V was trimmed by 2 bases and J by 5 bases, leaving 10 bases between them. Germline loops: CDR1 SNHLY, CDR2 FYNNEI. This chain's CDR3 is CASSEQGINEQYF. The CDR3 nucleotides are TGTGCCAGCAGTGAACAGGGGATAAACGAGCAGTACTTC.

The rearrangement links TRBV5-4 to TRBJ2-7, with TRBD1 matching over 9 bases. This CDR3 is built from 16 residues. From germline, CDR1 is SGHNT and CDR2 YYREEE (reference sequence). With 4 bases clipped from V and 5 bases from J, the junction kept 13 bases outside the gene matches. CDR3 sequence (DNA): TGTGCCAGCAGCCCCGGGTCTAGACAGGGGGGGAACGAGCAGTACTTC. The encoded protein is CASSPGSRQGGNEQYF.

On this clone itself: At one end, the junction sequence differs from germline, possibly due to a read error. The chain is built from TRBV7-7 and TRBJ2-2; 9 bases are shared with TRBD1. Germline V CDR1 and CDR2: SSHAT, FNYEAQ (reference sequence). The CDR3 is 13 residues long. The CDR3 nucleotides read TGTGCTAGCAGCCCGGACAGGGGCGGGGAGCTGTTTTTT. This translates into CASSPDRGGELFF.

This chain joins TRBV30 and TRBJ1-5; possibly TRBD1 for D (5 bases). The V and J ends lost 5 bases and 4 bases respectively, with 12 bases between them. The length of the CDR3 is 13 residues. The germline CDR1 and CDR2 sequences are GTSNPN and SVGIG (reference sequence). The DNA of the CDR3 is TGTGCCTGGGCCCCCGGGGGGAATCAGCCCCAGCATTTT. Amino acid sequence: CAWAPGGNQPQHF. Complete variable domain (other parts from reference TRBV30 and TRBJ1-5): SQTIHQWPATLVQPVGSPLSLECTVEGTSNPNLYWYRQAAGRGLQLLFYSVGIGQISSEVPQNLSASRPQDRQFILSSKKLLLSDSGFYLCAWAPGGNQPQHFGDGTRLSIL.

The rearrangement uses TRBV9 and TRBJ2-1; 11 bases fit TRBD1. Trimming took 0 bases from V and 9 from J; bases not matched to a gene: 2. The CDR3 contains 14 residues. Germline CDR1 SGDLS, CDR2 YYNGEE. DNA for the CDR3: TGTGCCAGCAGCGTAGGGACAGGGGGCGGTGAGCAGTTCTTC. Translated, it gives CASSVGTGGGEQFF.

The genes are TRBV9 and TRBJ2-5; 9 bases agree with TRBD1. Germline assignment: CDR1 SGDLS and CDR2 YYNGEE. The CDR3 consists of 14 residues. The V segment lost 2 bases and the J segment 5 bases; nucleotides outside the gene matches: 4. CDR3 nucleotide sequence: TGTGCCAGCAGCGTGGGACAGGGTCTTGAGACCCAGTACTTC. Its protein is CASSVGQGLETQYF.

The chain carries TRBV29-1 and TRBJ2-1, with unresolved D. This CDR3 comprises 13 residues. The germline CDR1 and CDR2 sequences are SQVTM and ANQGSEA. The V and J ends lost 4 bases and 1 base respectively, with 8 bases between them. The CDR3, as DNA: TGCAGCGTTGGATCAGTTTCCTACAATGAGCAGTTCTTC. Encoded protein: CSVGSVSYNEQFF.

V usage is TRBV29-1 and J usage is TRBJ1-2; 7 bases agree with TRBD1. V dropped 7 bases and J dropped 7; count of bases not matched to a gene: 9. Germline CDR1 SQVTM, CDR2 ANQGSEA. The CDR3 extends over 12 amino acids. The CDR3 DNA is TGCAGCGCTGGTGAACAGGGGTTTGGCTACACCTTC. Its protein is CSAGEQGFGYTF.

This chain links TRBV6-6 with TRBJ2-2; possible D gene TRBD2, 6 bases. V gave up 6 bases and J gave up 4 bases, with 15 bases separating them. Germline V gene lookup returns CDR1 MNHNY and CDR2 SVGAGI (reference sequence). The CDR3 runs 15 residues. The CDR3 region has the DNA TGTGCCAGCAGGGACATGGCGGGGAGCACCGGGGAGCTGTTTTTT. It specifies CASRDMAGSTGELFF.

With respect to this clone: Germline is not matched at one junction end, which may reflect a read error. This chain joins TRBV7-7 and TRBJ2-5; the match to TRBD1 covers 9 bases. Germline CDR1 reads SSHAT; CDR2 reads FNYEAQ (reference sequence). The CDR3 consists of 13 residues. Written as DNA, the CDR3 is TGTGCTAGCAGCACGGGACAGGGCAAGACCCAGTACTTC. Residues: CASSTGQGKTQYF. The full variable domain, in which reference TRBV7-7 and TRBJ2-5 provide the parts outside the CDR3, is GAGVSQSPRYKVTKRGQDVTLRCDPISSHATLYWYQQALGQGPEFLTYFNYEAQPDKSGLPSDRFSAERPEGSISTLTIQRTEQRDSAMYRCASSTGQGKTQYFGPGTRLLVL.

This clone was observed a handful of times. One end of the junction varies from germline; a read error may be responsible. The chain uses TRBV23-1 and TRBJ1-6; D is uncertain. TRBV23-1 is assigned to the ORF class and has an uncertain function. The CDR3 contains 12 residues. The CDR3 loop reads CASSRNWRPLNF. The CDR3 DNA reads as TGCGCCAGCAGTCGAAATTGGAGGCCCCTCAACTTT.

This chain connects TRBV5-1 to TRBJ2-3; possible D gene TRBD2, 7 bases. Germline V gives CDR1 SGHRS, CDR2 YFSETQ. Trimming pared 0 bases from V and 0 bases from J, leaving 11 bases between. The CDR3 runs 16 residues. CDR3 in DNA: TGCGCCAGCAGCTTGGGGAGGGGGGGAAGCACAGATACGCAGTATTTT. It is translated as CASSLGRGGSTDTQYF.

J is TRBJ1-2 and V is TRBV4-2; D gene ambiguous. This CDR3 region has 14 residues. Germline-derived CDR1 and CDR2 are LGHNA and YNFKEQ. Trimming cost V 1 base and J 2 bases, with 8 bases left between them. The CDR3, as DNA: TGTGCCAGCAGCCAAGTCCTCGAGAACTATGGCTACACCTTC. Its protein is CASSQVLENYGYTF.

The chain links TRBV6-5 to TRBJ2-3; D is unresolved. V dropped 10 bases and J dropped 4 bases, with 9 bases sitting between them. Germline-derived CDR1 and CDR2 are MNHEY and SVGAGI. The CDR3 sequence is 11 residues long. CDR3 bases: TGTGCCACCCGAAGAGCAGATACGCAGTATTTT. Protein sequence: CATRRADTQYF.

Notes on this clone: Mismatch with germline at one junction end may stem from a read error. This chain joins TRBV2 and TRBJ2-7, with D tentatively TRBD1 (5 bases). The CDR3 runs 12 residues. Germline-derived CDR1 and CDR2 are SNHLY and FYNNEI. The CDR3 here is CASGDSSNEQYF. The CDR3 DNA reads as TGTGCCAGCGGTGACAGTTCCAACGAGCAGTACTTC.

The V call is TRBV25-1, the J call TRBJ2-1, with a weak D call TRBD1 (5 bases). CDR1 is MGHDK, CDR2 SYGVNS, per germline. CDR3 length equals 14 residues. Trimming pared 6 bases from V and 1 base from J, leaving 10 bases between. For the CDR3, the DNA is TGTGCCAGCAGATACGCAGGGTCCTACAATGAGCAGTTCTTC. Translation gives CASRYAGSYNEQFF.

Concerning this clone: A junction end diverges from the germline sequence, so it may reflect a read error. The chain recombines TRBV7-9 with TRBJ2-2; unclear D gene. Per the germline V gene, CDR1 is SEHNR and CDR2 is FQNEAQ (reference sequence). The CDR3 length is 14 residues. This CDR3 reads CSSSLSLYTGELFF. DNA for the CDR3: TGTTCCAGCAGCTTAAGCCTATACACCGGGGAGCTGTTTTTT.

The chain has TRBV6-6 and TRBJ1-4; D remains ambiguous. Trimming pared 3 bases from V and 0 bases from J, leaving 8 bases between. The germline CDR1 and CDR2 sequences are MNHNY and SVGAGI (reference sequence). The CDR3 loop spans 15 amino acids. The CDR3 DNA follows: TGTGCCAGCAGTTATTTCAGATCAACTAATGAAAAACTGTTTTTT. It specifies CASSYFRSTNEKLFF.

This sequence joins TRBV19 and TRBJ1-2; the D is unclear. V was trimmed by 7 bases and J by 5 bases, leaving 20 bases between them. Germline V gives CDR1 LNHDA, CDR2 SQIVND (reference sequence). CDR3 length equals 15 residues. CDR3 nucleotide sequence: TGTGCCAGTACCATCGTGGGAGGGTACGGATATGGCTACACCTTC. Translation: CASTIVGGYGYGYTF.

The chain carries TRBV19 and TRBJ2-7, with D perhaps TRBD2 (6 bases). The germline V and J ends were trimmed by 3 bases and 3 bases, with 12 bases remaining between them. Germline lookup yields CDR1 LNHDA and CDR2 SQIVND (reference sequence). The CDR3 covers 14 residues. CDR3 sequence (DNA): TGTGCCAGTAGTATCGGAGGGGCAAACTACGAGCAGTACTTC. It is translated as CASSIGGANYEQYF.